These T cell receptor beta chains were read from a single sample in a study of cytomegalovirus exposure and HLA in healthy donors. TCRdb's copy holds only in-frame clones and misses some; the assay was immunoSEQ multiplex PCR. This table holds approximately 160,000 clones, just under 80% found once. Sequenced material: PBMCs. The receptors were sampled from a woman in her forties or fifties in good health and CMV-seropositive. The CDR3 runs from the conserved cysteine through the conserved F or W. Each record gives: V gene, D gene, J gene, clone size, CDR3 DNA, CDR3 protein. The D gene is left open where the match is weak. Some rows have no size entry. The others give once, few or many, or a class for an expanded clone.

TRBV11-1	TRBD1	TRBJ2-7	NA	TGTGCCAGCAGCGGGCGGGACAGGGGCGAGCAGTACTTC	CASSGRDRGEQYF
TRBV9	TRBD2	TRBJ2-1	NA	TGTGCCAGCAGCGTAGAGGGTAGCGGGGACAATGAGCAGTTCTTC	CASSVEGSGDNEQFF
TRBV6-1	TRBD2	TRBJ2-7	NA	TGTGCCAGCAGTGAAGTTTTAAAGCGGGGGGAGTACGAGCAGTACTTC	CASSEVLKRGEYEQYF
TRBV2	NA	TRBJ2-7	NA	TGTGCCAGCAGGGTACAGGGTACCACCTACGAGCAGTACTTC	CASRVQGTTYEQYF
TRBV28	TRBD2	TRBJ2-3	NA	TGTGCCAGCAGTTCCAACAGACTAGCGGGAGTTTCAGATACGCAGTATTTT	CASSSNRLAGVSDTQYF
TRBV5-1	TRBD1	TRBJ2-7	NA	TGCGCCAGCAGCTTCGGGACAGGGGGGAACGAGCAGTACTTC	CASSFGTGGNEQYF
TRBV6-4	NA	TRBJ2-3	NA	TGTGCCAGCAGTGAAGTAACGGGGGGCTTGCAGTATTTT	CASSEVTGGLQYF
TRBV13	NA	TRBJ1-2	few	TGTGCCAGCAGCCGCAACAGGGAAGCTTATGGCTACACCTTC	CASSRNREAYGYTF
TRBV19	NA	TRBJ2-7	NA	TGTGCCAGTAGTTCCCAGACCAGGTACGAGCAGTACTTC	CASSSQTRYEQYF
TRBV7-2	TRBD1	TRBJ1-2	NA	TGTGCCAGCAGCACCCGACAGGGTAATGGCTACACCTTC	CASSTRQGNGYTF
TRBV7-9	NA	TRBJ2-7	NA	TGTGCCAGCAGTTACGGAGGACTCTACGAGCAGTACTTC	CASSYGGLYEQYF
TRBV4-3	TRBD2	TRBJ2-2	NA	TGCGCCAGCAGCCTGGCGGGAGGATCCGGGGAGCTGTTTTTT	CASSLAGGSGELFF
TRBV5-1	TRBD2	TRBJ2-1	NA	TGCGCCAGCAGTCTAACCGGACTAGCGGGCTACAATGAGCAGTTCTTC	CASSLTGLAGYNEQFF
TRBV4-2	TRBD1	TRBJ1-4	few	TGTGCCAGCAGCCAAGTTGGGACAGGTTGGCCAAAACTGTTTTTT	CASSQVGTGWPKLFF
TRBV6-6	TRBD1	TRBJ2-5	NA	TGTGCCAGCAGTTACGGGACAGGAGAGACCCAGTACTTC	CASSYGTGETQYF
TRBV28	NA	TRBJ1-3	NA	TGTGCCAGCAGTTTATTGGTCACAGGGATCTCTGGAAACACCATATATTTT	CASSLLVTGISGNTIYF
TRBV5-1	NA	TRBJ1-1	NA	TGCGCCAGCAGATCCGGGGGGGACACTGAAGCTTTCTTT	CASRSGGDTEAFF
TRBV5-1	TRBD2	TRBJ2-1	NA	TGCGCCAGCAGCTCGTCTAGCGGGAGGGTTCACGAGCAGTTCTTC	CASSSSSGRVHEQFF
TRBV5-8	TRBD1	TRBJ1-1	NA	TGTGCCAGCAGCCTTAGACAGGGAAGGACTGAAGCTTTCTTT	CASSLRQGRTEAFF
TRBV5-8	TRBD1	TRBJ1-3	NA	TGTGCCACCAGGACAGGACACTCTGGAAACACCATATATTTT	CATRTGHSGNTIYF
TRBV4-2	TRBD1	TRBJ1-2	NA	TGTGCCAGCAGCCAAATGGGACAGGATGGCTACACCTTC	CASSQMGQDGYTF
TRBV30	TRBD2	TRBJ2-2	once	TGTGCCTGGAGCCCACGGGGGGGGGTGGACACCGGGGAGCTGTTTTTT	CAWSPRGGVDTGELFF
TRBV28	NA	TRBJ2-1	NA	TGTGCCAGCAGTTTACGGGATGAGCAGTTCTTC	CASSLRDEQFF
TRBV28	NA	TRBJ2-3	NA	TGTGCCAGCAGTTTTAGAGATACGCAGTATTTT	CASSFRDTQYF
TRBV15	NA	TRBJ1-1	once	TGTGCCACCAGTGGGGGGGGGACGGACCGGGGTGTAGCTTTCTTT	CATSGGGTDRGVAFF
TRBV6-5	NA	TRBJ1-2	NA	TGTGCCAGCACCTCTCGTGGGGGCGACTATGGCTACACCTTC	CASTSRGGDYGYTF
TRBV11-3	NA	TRBJ2-1	NA	TGTGCCAGCAGCCGTAGCGAGGGGGGGGCCCACAATGAGCAGTTCTTC	CASSRSEGGAHNEQFF
TRBV6-5	NA	TRBJ1-5	NA	TGTGCCAGCATCCGGGGGTATCAGCCCCAGCATTTT	CASIRGYQPQHF
TRBV5-4	NA	TRBJ1-2	NA	TGTGCCAGCAGCTTGTTACAGGGCGGCTACACCTTC	CASSLLQGGYTF
TRBV29-1	TRBD1	TRBJ1-1	NA	TGCAGCGTTACGCGGAGAGAGGACAGGGGCAGAGAAGCTTTCTTT	CSVTRREDRGREAFF
TRBV4-2	NA	TRBJ2-1	NA	TGTGCCAGCAGCCAAGATCAACCCCCCAGTGAGCAGTTCTTC	CASSQDQPPSEQFF
TRBV30	NA	TRBJ2-3	NA	TGTGCCTGGACTCAGCGGGTCACAGATACGCAGTATTTT	CAWTQRVTDTQYF
TRBV28	TRBD2	TRBJ2-5	NA	TGTGCCATCGTTTCGGCTAGCGGGAGGGCCGGGGCCGAGACCCAGTACTTC	CAIVSASGRAGAETQYF
TRBV27	TRBD1	TRBJ1-6	NA	TGTGCCAGCAGTCCGGGACAGGGGAATTTTTCACCCCTCCACTTT	CASSPGQGNFSPLHF
TRBV18	TRBD2	TRBJ2-7	NA	TGTGCCAGCTCACCCGGGACTAGCGGCTCCCACGAGCAGTACTTC	CASSPGTSGSHEQYF
TRBV29-1	NA	TRBJ2-4	NA	TGCAGCGTTGAAGATCCCCTAGCCAAAAACATTCAGTACTTC	CSVEDPLAKNIQYF
TRBV5-1	TRBD2	TRBJ2-7	NA	TGCGCCAGCAGCTTGGAGTCCAGCGGGAGGGGCTACGAGCAGTACTTC	CASSLESSGRGYEQYF
TRBV18	NA	TRBJ1-1	NA	TGTGCCAGCTCGCTCGGAGGGGCTGGGAACACTGAAGCTTTCTTT	CASSLGGAGNTEAFF
TRBV19	TRBD1	TRBJ1-2	few	TGTGCCAGTACCCGGGACAGGGTAACCTATGGCTACACCTTC	CASTRDRVTYGYTF
TRBV9	NA	TRBJ2-3	few	TGTGCCAGCAGCGTATCCGGGACTCCGAGGGATACGCAGTATTTT	CASSVSGTPRDTQYF
TRBV19	TRBD1	TRBJ1-1	NA	TGTGCCAGTAGTATTGAGCCCCCGGGACAGAGCACTCCCCTTGAAGCTTTCTTT	CASSIEPPGQSTPLEAFF
TRBV7-2	NA	TRBJ2-6	once	TGTGCCAGCAGCTTAGCCGCCACTCGGTCTGGGGCCAACGTCCTGACTTTC	CASSLAATRSGANVLTF
TRBV5-1	TRBD2	TRBJ2-1	NA	TGCGCCAGCAGCTTAGGAATAGCGGGAGGAACGAACAATGAGCAGTTCTTC	CASSLGIAGGTNNEQFF
TRBV9	TRBD1	TRBJ1-1	NA	TGTGCCAGCAGCACACAGGGGAAAGAGGCTTTCTTT	CASSTQGKEAFF
TRBV7-9	NA	TRBJ2-1	NA	TGTGCCACCTCTCGGGATTCCTACAATGAGCAGTTCTTC	CATSRDSYNEQFF
TRBV10-3	NA	TRBJ2-3	NA	TGTGCCATCAGCTTTAGCACAGATACGCAGTATTTT	CAISFSTDTQYF
TRBV21-1	NA	TRBJ1-4	NA	TGTGCCAGCAGCCGTATACTCAGGGTGGGGAATGAAAAACTGTTTTTT	CASSRILRVGNEKLFF
TRBV28	NA	TRBJ2-1	NA	TGTGCCAGCAGTCGCGGGGACTCATCCTACAATGAGCAGTTCTTC	CASSRGDSSYNEQFF
TRBV9	TRBD2	TRBJ2-3	NA	TGTGCCAGCAGCGTGGCTAGCGGGGGAGATACGCAGTATTTT	CASSVASGGDTQYF
TRBV7-2	TRBD1	TRBJ1-1	NA	TGTGCCAGCACCCCGAACAGGGGGCTACGCGCTTTCTTT	CASTPNRGLRAFF
TRBV2	NA	TRBJ2-1	NA	TGTGCCGGCTTGGAGAGGGCCTACAATGAGCAGTTCTTC	CAGLERAYNEQFF
TRBV7-9	TRBD2	TRBJ2-3	NA	TGTGCCAGCACCCGGACTAGCGGGAGGAAAGATACGCAGTATTTT	CASTRTSGRKDTQYF
TRBV4-3	NA	TRBJ1-4	once	TGCGCCAGCAGCCAAGAGTTCAATTTAGGAGCAACTAATGAAAAACTGTTTTTT	CASSQEFNLGATNEKLFF
TRBV5-6	NA	TRBJ2-2	NA	TGTGCCAGCAGCTGGGCGGGCACCGGGGAGCTGTTTTTT	CASSWAGTGELFF
TRBV28	TRBD2	TRBJ2-7	NA	TGTGCCAGCAGCCTAGCGGGGCGACTTGAGCAGTACTTC	CASSLAGRLEQYF
TRBV27	TRBD2	TRBJ2-7	NA	TGTGCCAGCAGTTTTTCCCGGGGGGGCTACGAGCAGTACTTC	CASSFSRGGYEQYF
TRBV7-8	NA	TRBJ2-5	NA	TGTGCCAGCACCCGTTTGGGACTCCTTACCGAAGGGACCCAGTACTTC	CASTRLGLLTEGTQYF